This T cell receptor (beta chain) was captured in a study of blood T cell repertoires in COVID-19. The protocol was immunoSEQ multiplex PCR, while the TCRdb copy is restricted to in-frame clones and leaves out a portion. Here the sample spans hundreds of thousands of clones, roughly 90% being singletons. This clone has just one count. V lost 1 base and J 3 bases, leaving 9 bases between the germline ends. The CDR3 loop spans 14 amino acids. The germline gives CDR1 KGHDR, CDR2 SFDVKD. The TCR sequence derives from a woman aged 70-85 years with COVID-19, enrolled during active disease. The chain is built from TRBV24-1 and TRBJ2-7, with D possibly TRBD1 on 5 matching bases. The specimen was peripheral blood. The CDR3 nucleotides read TGTGCCACCAGTGATTTAGACAGATTCTACGAGCAGTACTTC. This encodes CATSDLDRFYEQYF.